Shown below are 18 T cell receptor beta chains from a single sample sequenced in a study of T cell responses to AZD1222 COVID-19 vaccine. Measured with immunoSEQ multiplex PCR; TCRdb has only the in-frame clones, and not every one. The sample includes just over 150,000 clones, roughly nine tenths seen only once; the top ten take 5.5% to 8.5%. The input for sequencing was peripheral blood, taken after recovery from COVID-19. Receptor source: an adult who had recovered from COVID-19.

This clone has a handful of counts. The rearrangement joins TRBV4-2 to TRBJ2-7; weak D call: TRBD2 (6 bases). The V and J ends lost 1 base and 7 bases respectively, with 20 bases between them. The germline CDR1 and CDR2 sequences are LGHNA and YNFKEQ. This CDR3 region has 16 residues. The CDR3, as DNA: TGTGCCAGCAGCCAAGGAGCCCGGGACTCCTGGGAGGAGCAGTACTTC. It encodes CASSQGARDSWEEQYF.

This chain links TRBV9 with TRBJ2-2, with D perhaps TRBD1 or TRBD2 (5 bases each). Germline values: CDR1 SGDLS, CDR2 YYNGEE. The CDR3 is made up of 14 amino acids. With 0 bases removed from V and 5 bases from J, the gap between germline ends came to 8 bases. Here the CDR3 reads CASSVVEGTGELFF. Here the CDR3 DNA reads TGTGCCAGCAGCGTAGTAGAGGGGACCGGGGAGCTGTTTTTT.

A single count supports this clone. The V gene is TRBV19, the J gene TRBJ2-5; unclear D gene. The V and J ends lost 4 bases and 3 bases respectively, with 15 bases between them. CDR3 length: 15 amino acids. CDR1 and CDR2 (germline): LNHDA, SQIVND (reference sequence). CDR3 DNA: TGTGCCAGTAGTAAACCATCGCATGGGGAAGAGACCCAGTACTTC. This gives the protein CASSKPSHGEETQYF.

The genes are TRBV5-1 and TRBJ2-1; D is possibly TRBD2 (7 bases). V was pared by 0 bases and J by 7 bases, with 14 bases between. Germline CDR1 SGHRS, CDR2 YFSETQ. The CDR3 covers 15 residues. The CDR3: CASSLVEGGGNEQFF. The CDR3 DNA reads as TGCGCCAGCAGCTTGGTCGAGGGAGGGGGAAATGAGCAGTTCTTC. Complete variable domain (other parts from reference TRBV5-1 and TRBJ2-1): KAGVTQTPRYLIKTRGQQVTLSCSPISGHRSVSWYQQTPGQGLQFLFEYFSETQRNKGNFPGRFSGRQFSNSRSEMNVSTLELGDSALYLCASSLVEGGGNEQFFGPGTRLTVL.

This rearrangement joins TRBV19 to TRBJ2-2; 9 nucleotides agree with TRBD2. The V gene end was trimmed by 2 bases and the J gene end by 3 bases; junction bases not matched to a gene: 4. The CDR3 spans 16 residues. CDR1 and CDR2 from the germline V gene are LNHDA and SQIVND (reference sequence). CDR3: CASSIRAGGHTGELFF. The CDR3 DNA follows: TGTGCCAGTAGTATAAGAGCGGGGGGCCACACCGGGGAGCTGTTTTTT.

This clone showed up just a few times. V and J are TRBV7-2 and TRBJ2-7; TRBD2 matches at 7 bases. The length of the CDR3 is 14 residues. Germline lookup yields CDR1 SGHTA and CDR2 FQGNSA. Unmatched junction bases numbered 7, after V lost 1 base and J lost 7 bases. The CDR3 region has the DNA TGTGCCAGCAGCTTAGTTGCTCCAGCGGGGGAGCAGTACTTC. Amino acid sequence: CASSLVAPAGEQYF.

This rearrangement joins TRBV19 to TRBJ2-2; TRBD2 agrees at 9 bases. Looked up from germline, CDR1 is LNHDA and CDR2 is SQIVND (reference sequence). V was pared by 7 bases and J by 5 bases, with 5 bases of the junction left unmatched. The CDR3 contains 14 residues. Written as DNA, the CDR3 is TGTGCCAGTACCCTCAGCGGGGGGACCGGGGAGCTGTTTTTT. This gives the protein CASTLSGGTGELFF.

The rearrangement links TRBV29-1 to TRBJ1-1, with D possibly being TRBD1 (6 bases). The CDR3 length is 13 residues. Per germline, CDR1 SQVTM and CDR2 ANQGSEA. The germline V and J ends were trimmed by 7 bases and 1 base, with 13 bases remaining between them. The CDR3 DNA follows: TGCAGCGCTTTGACAGGAGAGAACACTGAAGCTTTCTTT. Amino acid sequence: CSALTGENTEAFF.

This chain connects TRBV7-6 to TRBJ1-2; D call uncertain. Germline CDR1 SGHVS, CDR2 FNYEAQ. The CDR3 runs to 14 residues. The V end was cut by 4 bases, the J end by 3 bases, with 12 bases between. The DNA for the CDR3 is TGTGCCAGCAGCTCAGAACCCCAGGACTATGGCTACACCTTC. Residues: CASSSEPQDYGYTF.

The rearrangement uses TRBV11-3 and TRBJ2-5; TRBD1 matches at 8 bases. The V gene's germline CDR1 is SGHNT and CDR2 YENEEA. This CDR3 spans 17 amino acids. V dropped 5 bases and J dropped 3; count of bases not matched to a gene: 14. The DNA of the CDR3 is TGTGCCAGCAGCAATCTGGACAGGGTCAAAGGAGAAGAGACCCAGTACTTC. This sequence encodes CASSNLDRVKGEETQYF.

This rearrangement joins TRBV19 to TRBJ1-1; D is unclear. The germline V and J ends were trimmed by 1 base and 0 bases, with 6 bases remaining between them. Germline V gene data show CDR1 as LNHDA and CDR2 as SQIVND (reference sequence). CDR3 length equals 14 residues. The CDR3 DNA is TGTGCCAGTAGTATAGGGCCAATGAACACTGAAGCTTTCTTT. This codes for CASSIGPMNTEAFF.

The J gene is TRBJ2-5, the V gene TRBV5-1, with TRBD1 matching 7 bases. Trimming cost V 3 bases and J 4 bases; bases outside gene matches: 3. The CDR3 runs 13 residues. Germline V lookup: CDR1 SGHRS, CDR2 YFSETQ. CDR3 loop: CASSWGQLETQYF. Here the CDR3 DNA reads TGCGCCAGCAGCTGGGGACAGTTAGAGACCCAGTACTTC. The variable domain in full, completed from reference TRBV5-1 and TRBJ2-5, reads KAGVTQTPRYLIKTRGQQVTLSCSPISGHRSVSWYQQTPGQGLQFLFEYFSETQRNKGNFPGRFSGRQFSNSRSEMNVSTLELGDSALYLCASSWGQLETQYFGPGTRLLVL.

The J gene is TRBJ2-5, the V gene TRBV7-2; D is unresolved. CDR3 size: 14 residues. The V end was cut by 1 base, the J end by 2 bases, with 8 bases between. CDR1 and CDR2 from the germline V gene are SGHTA and FQGNSA. As DNA, the CDR3 is TGTGCCAGCAGCTTAGGTTCGAGTCAAGAGACCCAGTACTTC. Translating it yields CASSLGSSQETQYF. The variable domain in full, with the rest retrieved from reference TRBV7-2 and TRBJ2-5, is GAGVSQSPSNKVTEKGKDVELRCDPISGHTALYWYRQSLGQGLEFLIYFQGNSAPDKSGLPSDRFSAERTGGSVSTLTIQRTQQEDSAVYLCASSLGSSQETQYFGPGTRLLVL.

This clone was observed once. This chain connects TRBV5-1 to TRBJ1-1; possible D gene TRBD1, 5 bases. The length of the CDR3 is 13 residues. The V and J ends lost 3 bases and 6 bases respectively, with 12 bases between them. Germline V gene sequence: CDR1 SGHRS, CDR2 YFSETQ. The CDR3 nucleotides are TGCGCCAGCAGCTCAGGACATTTGGCTGAAGCTTTCTTT. This gives the protein CASSSGHLAEAFF. The whole variable domain, filled in from reference TRBV5-1 and TRBJ1-1, reads KAGVTQTPRYLIKTRGQQVTLSCSPISGHRSVSWYQQTPGQGLQFLFEYFSETQRNKGNFPGRFSGRQFSNSRSEMNVSTLELGDSALYLCASSSGHLAEAFFGQGTRLTVV.

This chain's CDR3 is CASSPIPENTGELFF. The CDR3 region has the DNA TGTGCCAGCAGTCCCATCCCGGAGAACACCGGGGAGCTGTTTTTT. The V gene is TRBV27, the J gene TRBJ2-2; D gene uncertain. Germline lookup yields CDR1 MNHEY and CDR2 SMNVEV (reference sequence). Deletions cut 5 bases from V and 1 base from J, with 11 bases between. CDR3 length equals 15 residues.

This clone was found once. The genes are TRBV2 and TRBJ1-2; perhaps TRBD1 as D (5 bases). The CDR3 length is 13 residues. Trimming shortened V by 4 bases and J by 2 bases, and 8 bases separated the two germline ends. Looked up from germline, CDR1 is SNHLY and CDR2 is FYNNEI. The chain's CDR3 is CASSGDENYGYTF. CDR3 sequence (DNA): TGTGCCAGCAGTGGGGACGAGAACTATGGCTACACCTTC. Full variable domain (rest looked up from reference TRBV2 and TRBJ1-2): EPEVTQTPSHQVTQMGQEVILRCVPISNHLYFYWYRQILGQKVEFLVSFYNNEISEKSEIFDDQFSVERPDGSNFTLKIRSTKLEDSAMYFCASSGDENYGYTFGSGTRLTVV.

The chain employs TRBV10-3 and TRBJ2-7, with D perhaps given as TRBD1 or TRBD2 (5 bases each). Germline loops: CDR1 ENHRY, CDR2 SYGVKD. With 9 bases removed from V and 2 bases from J, the gap between germline ends came to 17 bases. This CDR3 has 14 amino acids. The CDR3: CAMAKTATTYEQYF. For the CDR3, the DNA is TGTGCCATGGCAAAGACAGCGACTACCTACGAGCAGTACTTC.

This clone came up once. The rearrangement links TRBV11-2 to TRBJ2-5; a weak D match, TRBD2 (6 bases). Trimming cost V 1 base and J 2 bases, with 17 bases left between them. This CDR3 contains 17 residues. CDR1 and CDR2 (germline): SGHAT, FQNNGV. CDR3 nucleotides: TGTGCCAGCAGCTTAGCTGGAGGGCGAGTAAATCAAGAGACCCAGTACTTC. This translates into CASSLAGGRVNQETQYF.